The rows below give T cell receptor beta chains drawn from one sample of a study of identical twins. In TCRdb, the 5' RACE reads were re-called with MiXCR into one record per CDR3 protein. The sample carries about 250,000 distinct CDR3 sequences, roughly 8% recorded once. The same sample was also used in a study of yellow fever vaccine responses in identical twins.

Specimen: CD8+ T cells sorted from blood. These receptors were collected from a woman younger than 35 in good health. CDR3s include the opening cysteine and the closing phenylalanine or tryptophan. Fields, in order: J gene, clone size, V gene, D gene, CDR3 protein, CDR3 DNA. The D gene is left open where the match is weak. Some rows have no size entry. The others give once, few or many, or a class for an expanded clone.

J gene: TRBJ2-1
clone size: few
V gene: TRBV10-3
D gene: TRBD1
CDR3 protein: CAIKPGQGSNEQFF
CDR3 DNA: TGTGCCATCAAACCGGGACAGGGATCCAATGAGCAGTTCTTC

J gene: TRBJ2-3
clone size: few
V gene: TRBV7-8
D gene: -
CDR3 protein: CASSPTRVAKDTQYF
CDR3 DNA: TGTGCCAGCAGCCCGACTCGGGTTGCGAAAGATACGCAGTATTTT

J gene: TRBJ2-7
clone size: -
V gene: TRBV5-1
D gene: -
CDR3 protein: CASSWDSSAGYYEQYF
CDR3 DNA: TGCGCCAGCAGCTGGGACAGTTCTGCGGGATACTACGAGCAGTACTTC

J gene: TRBJ2-1
clone size: -
V gene: TRBV13
D gene: TRBD2
CDR3 protein: CASSRGTSAYNEQFF
CDR3 DNA: TGTGCCAGCAGCCGCGGGACTAGCGCGTACAATGAGCAGTTCTTC

J gene: TRBJ2-1
clone size: many
V gene: TRBV6-4
D gene: TRBD2
CDR3 protein: CASSRLAEGANEQFF
CDR3 DNA: TGTGCCAGCAGCAGACTAGCGGAGGGGGCCAATGAGCAGTTCTTC

J gene: TRBJ2-5
clone size: many
V gene: TRBV20-1
D gene: TRBD2
CDR3 protein: CSARDGTSVQETQYF
CDR3 DNA: TGCAGTGCTAGAGATGGGACTAGCGTACAAGAGACCCAGTACTTC

J gene: TRBJ2-5
clone size: many
V gene: TRBV7-2
D gene: TRBD2
CDR3 protein: CASSLMGGLAGIETQYF
CDR3 DNA: TGTGCCAGCAGCTTAATGGGTGGTCTAGCGGGAATTGAGACCCAGTACTTC

J gene: TRBJ2-2
clone size: -
V gene: TRBV7-3
D gene: -
CDR3 protein: CASSLDAGELFF
CDR3 DNA: TGTGCCAGCAGCTTAGATGCCGGGGAGCTGTTTTTT

J gene: TRBJ2-5
clone size: -
V gene: TRBV15
D gene: -
CDR3 protein: CATSTQALTIMKETQYF
CDR3 DNA: TGTGCCACCAGCACCCAAGCTTTGACTATCATGAAAGAGACCCAGTACTTC

J gene: TRBJ2-1
clone size: few
V gene: TRBV5-6
D gene: TRBD2
CDR3 protein: CASSSGLAGAQLYNEQFF
CDR3 DNA: TGTGCCAGCAGCTCGGGACTAGCGGGGGCCCAACTCTACAATGAGCAGTTCTTC

J gene: TRBJ2-1
clone size: many
V gene: TRBV28
D gene: TRBD1
CDR3 protein: CASSRDSNEQFF
CDR3 DNA: TGTGCCAGCAGTCGGGACAGCAATGAGCAGTTCTTC

J gene: TRBJ2-7
clone size: many
V gene: TRBV28
D gene: -
CDR3 protein: CAVCHATYEQYF
CDR3 DNA: TGTGCCGTGTGCCACGCCACCTACGAGCAGTACTTC

J gene: TRBJ2-7
clone size: few
V gene: TRBV19
D gene: TRBD1
CDR3 protein: CASSIRDRVRGEQYF
CDR3 DNA: TGTGCCAGTAGTATCCGGGACAGGGTTCGGGGCGAGCAGTACTTC

J gene: TRBJ2-1
clone size: many
V gene: TRBV4-2
D gene: TRBD2
CDR3 protein: CASSQEAGGYNEQFF
CDR3 DNA: TGCGCCAGCAGCCAGGAGGCGGGGGGGTACAATGAGCAGTTCTTC

J gene: TRBJ1-1
clone size: many
V gene: TRBV27
D gene: TRBD1
CDR3 protein: CASSLYRTGGTEAFF
CDR3 DNA: TGTGCCAGCAGTCTTTATCGGACAGGGGGCACTGAAGCTTTCTTT

J gene: TRBJ2-7
clone size: -
V gene: TRBV6-2/TRBV6-3
D gene: -
CDR3 protein: CATLWAAEQYF
CDR3 DNA: TGTGCCACTCTATGGGCTGCGGAGCAGTACTTC

J gene: TRBJ2-7
clone size: many
V gene: TRBV7-9
D gene: TRBD2
CDR3 protein: CASSLAGLGANEQYF
CDR3 DNA: TGTGCCAGCAGTTTAGCCGGACTAGGCGCAAACGAGCAGTACTTC

J gene: TRBJ2-1
clone size: many
V gene: TRBV20-1
D gene: -
CDR3 protein: CSARSGNEQFF
CDR3 DNA: TGCAGTGCGAGGAGCGGCAATGAGCAGTTCTTC

J gene: TRBJ2-1
clone size: -
V gene: TRBV5-4
D gene: TRBD1
CDR3 protein: CASSFFGQGVWEQFF
CDR3 DNA: TGTGCCAGCAGCTTTTTCGGACAGGGAGTATGGGAGCAGTTCTTC

J gene: TRBJ2-1
clone size: few
V gene: TRBV4-1
D gene: -
CDR3 protein: CASSQEGVGEQFF
CDR3 DNA: TGCGCCAGCAGCCAAGAGGGGGTCGGTGAGCAGTTCTTC

J gene: TRBJ2-1
clone size: few
V gene: TRBV4-1
D gene: -
CDR3 protein: CASSHLGPDNEQFF
CDR3 DNA: TGCGCCAGCAGCCACCTGGGGCCGGACAATGAGCAGTTCTTC

J gene: TRBJ2-7
clone size: many
V gene: TRBV5-5
D gene: -
CDR3 protein: CASSSWDQSYEQYF
CDR3 DNA: TGTGCCAGCAGCTCTTGGGATCAATCCTACGAGCAGTACTTC

J gene: TRBJ2-2
clone size: -
V gene: TRBV27
D gene: -
CDR3 protein: CASTQRGYTGELFF
CDR3 DNA: TGTGCCAGCACCCAGCGAGGTTACACCGGGGAGCTGTTTTTT

J gene: TRBJ2-7
clone size: few
V gene: TRBV6-1
D gene: -
CDR3 protein: CASSSGVVRLVNEQYF
CDR3 DNA: TGTGCCAGCAGCTCCGGAGTTGTCCGCCTGGTCAACGAGCAGTACTTC

J gene: TRBJ2-3
clone size: many
V gene: TRBV10-3
D gene: -
CDR3 protein: CAISEGRDTHNTDTQYF
CDR3 DNA: TGTGCCATCAGTGAGGGCCGGGACACCCATAACACAGATACGCAGTATTTT

J gene: TRBJ2-1
clone size: few
V gene: TRBV29-1
D gene: -
CDR3 protein: CSAIQGLLFF
CDR3 DNA: TGCAGCGCCATACAGGGTCTTCTGTTCTTC

J gene: TRBJ1-6
clone size: -
V gene: TRBV12-3/TRBV12-4
D gene: -
CDR3 protein: CASSFTGNNSPLHF
CDR3 DNA: TGTGCCAGCAGTTTTACGGGGAATAATTCACCCCTCCACTTT

J gene: TRBJ2-7
clone size: few
V gene: TRBV7-9
D gene: -
CDR3 protein: CASSLELRPYEQYF
CDR3 DNA: TGTGCCAGCAGCTTAGAGCTTCGGCCCTACGAGCAGTACTTC

J gene: TRBJ2-7
clone size: -
V gene: TRBV5-8
D gene: -
CDR3 protein: CASSLAVRFGLSYEQYF
CDR3 DNA: TGTGCCAGCAGCTTGGCCGTCCGATTTGGCCTCTCCTACGAGCAGTACTTC

J gene: TRBJ2-1
clone size: many
V gene: TRBV12-3/TRBV12-4
D gene: -
CDR3 protein: CASSFKGFSEFF
CDR3 DNA: TGTGCCAGCAGTTTCAAGGGATTTAGCGAGTTCTTC

J gene: TRBJ2-7
clone size: many
V gene: TRBV20-1
D gene: TRBD1
CDR3 protein: CSAKPTRDRNYEQYF
CDR3 DNA: TGCAGTGCTAAACCCACCCGGGACAGAAACTACGAGCAGTACTTC

J gene: TRBJ2-5
clone size: few
V gene: TRBV20-1
D gene: TRBD2
CDR3 protein: CSAGPILATNQETQYF
CDR3 DNA: TGCAGTGCTGGACCGATACTAGCGACCAATCAAGAGACCCAGTACTTC

J gene: TRBJ1-4
clone size: many
V gene: TRBV9
D gene: -
CDR3 protein: CASSVAPEGTNEKLFF
CDR3 DNA: TGTGCCAGCAGCGTAGCCCCAGAGGGTACTAATGAAAAACTGTTTTTT

J gene: TRBJ2-3
clone size: -
V gene: TRBV4-3
D gene: TRBD2
CDR3 protein: CASSQERTSGHTDTQYF
CDR3 DNA: TGCGCCAGCAGCCAAGAACGGACTAGCGGGCACACAGATACGCAGTATTTT

J gene: TRBJ1-5
clone size: many
V gene: TRBV5-6
D gene: TRBD1
CDR3 protein: CASSFRDRGNQPQHF
CDR3 DNA: TGTGCCAGCAGCTTCCGGGACAGGGGAAATCAGCCCCAGCATTTT

J gene: TRBJ2-5
clone size: -
V gene: TRBV7-8
D gene: TRBD2
CDR3 protein: CASSLALAGGYSQETQYF
CDR3 DNA: TGTGCCAGCAGCTTAGCGCTAGCGGGGGGCTACTCGCAAGAGACCCAGTACTTC

J gene: TRBJ2-1
clone size: medium-sized
V gene: TRBV6-4
D gene: -
CDR3 protein: CASSPTSVDEQFF
CDR3 DNA: TGTGCCAGCAGTCCCACTAGTGTCGATGAGCAGTTCTTC

J gene: TRBJ2-7
clone size: few
V gene: TRBV2
D gene: -
CDR3 protein: CASNNGEQYF
CDR3 DNA: TGTGCCAGCAACAACGGCGAGCAGTACTTC

J gene: TRBJ2-1
clone size: few
V gene: TRBV27
D gene: TRBD2
CDR3 protein: CASSFSGGYYNEQFF
CDR3 DNA: TGTGCCAGCAGCTTCAGCGGGGGGTACTACAATGAGCAGTTCTTC

J gene: TRBJ2-1
clone size: -
V gene: TRBV4-3
D gene: -
CDR3 protein: CASSQAAGGAYNEQFF
CDR3 DNA: TGCGCCAGCAGCCAAGCTGCAGGAGGGGCATACAATGAGCAGTTCTTC

J gene: TRBJ2-7
clone size: -
V gene: TRBV9
D gene: -
CDR3 protein: CASSVGGGHTYEQYF
CDR3 DNA: TGTGCCAGCAGCGTAGGTGGAGGCCATACCTACGAGCAGTACTTC

J gene: TRBJ2-4
clone size: few
V gene: TRBV6-2/TRBV6-3
D gene: -
CDR3 protein: CASSYIRDSPWEAKNIQYF
CDR3 DNA: TGTGCCAGCAGTTACATACGGGACTCCCCGTGGGAAGCCAAAAACATTCAGTACTTC

J gene: TRBJ2-3
clone size: -
V gene: TRBV28
D gene: TRBD2
CDR3 protein: CASSSFGGAGGPTDTQYF
CDR3 DNA: TGTGCCAGCAGTTCCTTTGGTGGAGCGGGGGGGCCGACAGATACGCAGTATTTT

J gene: TRBJ2-7
clone size: -
V gene: TRBV2
D gene: -
CDR3 protein: CASSEAAARTYEQYF
CDR3 DNA: TGTGCCAGCAGTGAAGCAGCGGCTAGGACCTACGAGCAGTACTTC

J gene: TRBJ1-6
clone size: many
V gene: TRBV5-1
D gene: -
CDR3 protein: CASKVDDSSYNSPLHF
CDR3 DNA: TGCGCCAGCAAAGTCGACGACAGCTCCTATAATTCACCCCTCCACTTT

J gene: TRBJ2-1
clone size: many
V gene: TRBV12-3/TRBV12-4
D gene: TRBD2
CDR3 protein: CASSLANRLGGEFF
CDR3 DNA: TGTGCCAGCAGTTTAGCAAACAGGCTGGGGGGGGAGTTCTTC

J gene: TRBJ2-7
clone size: many
V gene: TRBV10-3
D gene: TRBD2
CDR3 protein: CAIGLGSVEQYF
CDR3 DNA: TGTGCCATAGGACTAGGTTCAGTCGAGCAGTACTTC

J gene: TRBJ2-5
clone size: few
V gene: TRBV4-2
D gene: -
CDR3 protein: CASSQDGLYQETQYF
CDR3 DNA: TGTGCCAGCAGCCAAGATGGTCTCTACCAAGAGACCCAGTACTTC

J gene: TRBJ2-1
clone size: few
V gene: TRBV28
D gene: TRBD2
CDR3 protein: CASRGTMGGRLSSYNEQFF
CDR3 DNA: TGTGCCAGCAGGGGGACAATGGGCGGGAGGTTGAGCTCCTACAATGAGCAGTTCTTC

J gene: TRBJ2-7
clone size: many
V gene: TRBV5-1
D gene: -
CDR3 protein: CASSGGVSYEQYF
CDR3 DNA: TGCGCCAGCAGCGGCGGAGTCTCCTACGAGCAGTACTTC

J gene: TRBJ2-1
clone size: many
V gene: TRBV12-3/TRBV12-4
D gene: -
CDR3 protein: CASSGRGRKNEQFF
CDR3 DNA: TGTGCCAGCAGTGGGCGGGGGCGCAAGAATGAGCAGTTCTTC

J gene: TRBJ2-7
clone size: many
V gene: TRBV14
D gene: -
CDR3 protein: CASSQVDSYEQYF
CDR3 DNA: TGTGCCAGCAGCCAAGTGGACAGCTACGAGCAGTACTTC

J gene: TRBJ2-7
clone size: few
V gene: TRBV27
D gene: TRBD1
CDR3 protein: CASSLSGTGGFYEQYF
CDR3 DNA: TGTGCCAGCAGTTTATCCGGGACAGGGGGCTTCTACGAGCAGTACTTC

J gene: TRBJ2-5
clone size: few
V gene: TRBV24-1
D gene: -
CDR3 protein: CATSAPPARALQETQYF
CDR3 DNA: TGTGCCACCAGTGCCCCGCCCGCCAGGGCCTTACAAGAGACCCAGTACTTC

J gene: TRBJ2-1
clone size: many
V gene: TRBV12-3/TRBV12-4
D gene: TRBD2
CDR3 protein: CASTLLAGGPEQFF
CDR3 DNA: TGTGCCAGCACCCTACTAGCGGGGGGGCCTGAGCAGTTCTTC

J gene: TRBJ1-1
clone size: few
V gene: TRBV20-1
D gene: -
CDR3 protein: CSAPSATGGTEAFF
CDR3 DNA: TGCAGTGCCCCAAGTGCGACAGGAGGGACTGAAGCTTTCTTT